Listed here are 20 T cell receptor beta chains from one sample, sequenced in a study of graft-versus-host responses after intestinal transplantation. Libraries were prepared by immunoSEQ multiplex PCR; TCRdb keeps only in-frame clonotypes and omits some of them. The sample includes about 36,000 clones, less than 95% seen only once; the top ten take around 0.2%. No antigen has been assigned to these receptors. Material: unstimulated CD4+ T cells sorted from spleen or lymph node cells, obtained before transplant. These TCRs come from a human donor who was the organ donor for an intestinal transplant.

The chain has TRBV30 and TRBJ1-1; no definite D call. The V gene's germline CDR1 is GTSNPN and CDR2 SVGIG (reference sequence). This CDR3 has 14 residues. Between the trimmed V and J ends, which lost 5 bases and 2 bases, there was a span of 15 bases. CDR3 residues: CAWGAYRGNTEAFF. Written as DNA, the CDR3 is TGTGCCTGGGGCGCATATCGGGGAAACACTGAAGCTTTCTTT.

The chain links TRBV4-2 to TRBJ1-1; D is undetermined. Trimming took 0 bases from V and 10 from J, leaving 15 bases between them. The CDR3 runs to 14 residues. CDR1 is LGHNA and CDR2 is YNFKEQ in the germline V gene. In DNA, the CDR3 is TGTGCCAGCAGCCAAGATCGCAAAGACTGGGGAGCTTTCTTT. Translating it yields CASSQDRKDWGAFF.

The chain recombines TRBV10-2 with TRBJ2-7, with TRBD1 matching over 8 bases. Germline loops: CDR1 WSHSY, CDR2 SAAADI. This CDR3 comprises 13 residues. The V and J ends lost 4 bases and 6 bases, in that order; junction bases with no gene match: 5. CDR3 protein: CASSAGTGSEQYF. CDR3 coding DNA: TGCGCCAGCAGTGCCGGGACAGGTTCCGAGCAGTACTTC.

The chain uses TRBV30 and TRBJ1-1; D is uncertain. The CDR3 is 11 amino acids. V dropped 2 bases and J dropped 5 bases, with 6 bases sitting between them. The germline V gene encodes CDR1 GTSNPN and CDR2 SVGIG (reference sequence). CDR3 nucleotide sequence: TGTGCCTGGAGTCCGGGGACTGAAGCTTTCTTT. Amino acids: CAWSPGTEAFF.

The rearrangement links TRBV4-1 to TRBJ2-7, with TRBD1 matching over 9 bases. The V and J ends lost 1 base and 6 bases, in that order; junction bases with no gene match: 7. Germline V gene sequence: CDR1 MGHRA, CDR2 YSYEKL. This CDR3 has 15 amino acids. The CDR3 DNA reads as TGCGCCAGCAGCCAAGTGGGGACAGGGCCCTTCGAGCAGTACTTC. Translation gives CASSQVGTGPFEQYF.

The DNA for the CDR3 is TGCGCCAGCAGCCTGGGACTAGCGGGGGGCCAAGAGACCCAGTACTTC. It specifies CASSLGLAGGQETQYF. The chain carries TRBV5-1 and TRBJ2-5, with TRBD2 identical over 15 bases. The CDR3 consists of 16 residues. Germline V gene data show CDR1 as SGHRS and CDR2 as YFSETQ. Trimming at V came to 4 bases and at J to 1 base, leaving 2 bases not matched to a gene.

CDR3 loop: CASSASGNTGELFF. CDR3 in DNA: TGTGCCAGCAGTGCATCCGGGAACACCGGGGAGCTGTTTTTT. The rearrangement links TRBV25-1 to TRBJ2-2, with D unresolved. Deletions cut 4 bases from V and 1 base from J, with 7 bases between. In germline, CDR1 is MGHDK, CDR2 SYGVNS. The CDR3 runs 14 residues. Filled out from reference TRBV25-1 and TRBJ2-2, the complete variable domain reads EADIYQTPRYLVIGTGKKITLECSQTMGHDKMYWYQQDPGMELHLIHYSYGVNSTEKGDLSSESTVSRIRTEHFPLTLESARPSHTSQYLCASSASGNTGELFFGEGSRLTVL.

A remark on this clone: Sequence at one end of the junction differs from germline and may be a read error. The chain recombines TRBV30 with TRBJ1-2, with D hard to call. The CDR3 consists of 11 residues. The germline CDR1 and CDR2 sequences are GTSNPN and SVGIG (reference sequence). DNA of the CDR3: TGTGCCTGGAGCAGCGGCAGACCCATCTTCTTC. Encoded protein: CAWSSGRPIFF.

V usage is TRBV7-2 and J usage is TRBJ2-4; possible D gene TRBD1, 5 bases. V lost 4 bases to trimming and J lost 4 bases, with 8 bases between them. CDR3 length: 13 amino acids. Germline V lookup: CDR1 SGHTA, CDR2 FQGNSA. This chain's CDR3 is CASSSGPKNIQYF. The CDR3 DNA follows: TGTGCCAGCAGCTCAGGGCCTAAAAACATTCAGTACTTC.

This sequence joins TRBV4-3 and TRBJ2-3; 10 bases fit TRBD2. The V gene end was trimmed by 4 bases and the J gene end by 3 bases; junction bases not matched to a gene: 13. This CDR3 has 18 residues. Germline CDR1 is LGHNA and CDR2 is YSLEER. The CDR3 DNA reads as TGCGCCAGCAGCCCAACGACTCTCGCTAGCGGGGGAACAGATACGCAGTATTTT. As protein: CASSPTTLASGGTDTQYF.

The chain recombines TRBV19 with TRBJ1-4, with D possibly being TRBD1 (5 bases). V was trimmed by 5 bases and J by 0 bases, leaving 16 bases between them. CDR1 and CDR2 from the germline V gene are LNHDA and SQIVND (reference sequence). The CDR3 sequence is 17 residues long. CDR3 sequence (DNA): TGTGCCAGTAGTCGCCGGGGGACCGAGGCAACTAATGAAAAACTGTTTTTT. Protein sequence: CASSRRGTEATNEKLFF. Drawing the rest from reference TRBV19 and TRBJ1-4, the complete variable domain is DGGITQSPKYLFRKEGQNVTLSCEQNLNHDAMYWYRQDPGQGLRLIYYSQIVNDFQKGDIAEGYSVSREKKESFPLTVTSAQKNPTAFYLCASSRRGTEATNEKLFFGSGTQLSVL.

The chain uses TRBV19 and TRBJ2-1, with TRBD1 identical over 8 bases. V shed 1 base, J shed 7 bases, and the junction held 9 bases outside the gene matches. This CDR3 is built from 16 residues. The germline V gene encodes CDR1 LNHDA and CDR2 SQIVND (reference sequence). This CDR3 is CASSIVSQGARNEQFF. As DNA, the CDR3 is TGTGCCAGTAGTATAGTAAGCCAGGGGGCGCGGAATGAGCAGTTCTTC.

The chain carries TRBV7-2 and TRBJ1-2; 8 bases map to TRBD1. Unmatched junction bases numbered 13, after V lost 6 bases and J lost 4 bases. Germline V CDR1 and CDR2: SGHTA, FQGNSA. This CDR3 region has 16 residues. The CDR3 here is CASSPEGTGSFYGYTF. The DNA of the CDR3 is TGTGCCAGCAGTCCGGAGGGGACAGGATCCTTCTATGGCTACACCTTC.

J is TRBJ2-1 and V is TRBV6-5, with 13 nucleotides matching TRBD2. Germline V CDR1 and CDR2: MNHEY, SVGAGI. The CDR3 covers 15 residues. V dropped 6 bases and J dropped 3; count of bases not matched to a gene: 2. This CDR3 reads CASSRLAGGYNEQFF. The CDR3 DNA sequence: TGTGCCAGCAGCCGACTAGCGGGGGGCTACAATGAGCAGTTCTTC.

The V gene is TRBV4-3, the J gene TRBJ2-1; 8 positions agree with TRBD1. The CDR3 covers 17 residues. Trimming took 4 bases from V and 3 from J; bases not matched to a gene: 11. The germline gives CDR1 LGHNA, CDR2 YSLEER. CDR3 amino acids: CASSRRRQGPIYNEQFF. CDR3 nucleotide sequence: TGCGCCAGCAGCCGGCGAAGACAGGGGCCCATCTACAATGAGCAGTTCTTC.

This clone was observed once. The chain combines TRBV7-8 with TRBJ2-7; D possibly matches TRBD1 or TRBD2 (6 bases each). Germline CDR1 is SGHVS and CDR2 is FQNEAQ. CDR3 length: 16 amino acids. V shed 1 base and J shed 4 bases, with 17 bases lying between them. The CDR3, as DNA: TGTGCCAGCAGCTTAGTCGGGGGCGCGGTCGTTTACGAGCAGTACTTC. Protein: CASSLVGGAVVYEQYF.

V is TRBV7-2 and J is TRBJ1-6, with D possibly TRBD1 on 5 matching bases. Trimming shortened V by 2 bases and J by 8 bases, and 13 bases separated the two germline ends. Germline assignment: CDR1 SGHTA and CDR2 FQGNSA. There are 15 residues in the CDR3. The CDR3 DNA reads as TGTGCCAGCAGCTTATGGTTTCGAGGGGATTCACCCCTCCACTTT. It codes for CASSLWFRGDSPLHF.

This clone was observed a few times. The chain uses TRBV6-5 and TRBJ2-3; D remains unclear. Germline V gene sequence: CDR1 MNHEY, CDR2 SVGAGI. V dropped 2 bases and J dropped 7 bases, with 16 bases sitting between them. This CDR3 region has 15 residues. The CDR3 loop is CASSYGAAAPYTQYF. The CDR3 nucleotides are TGTGCCAGCAGTTACGGAGCAGCTGCCCCTTATACGCAGTATTTT.

V and J are TRBV5-1 and TRBJ1-2; maybe TRBD1 (5 bases). Germline assignment: CDR1 SGHRS and CDR2 YFSETQ. V lost 0 bases to trimming and J lost 4 bases, with 16 bases between them. This CDR3 has 16 amino acids. The CDR3 is CASSLESGPRGYGYTF. DNA for the CDR3: TGCGCCAGCAGCTTGGAGTCAGGGCCCCGAGGCTATGGCTACACCTTC.

The chain joins TRBV7-8 to TRBJ1-5; D gene uncertain. Trimming cost V 5 bases and J 6 bases, with 11 bases left between them. CDR1 and CDR2 from the germline V gene are SGHVS and FQNEAQ. This CDR3 contains 13 residues. DNA for the CDR3: TGTGCCAGCAGCCGAGCCGTAAGTCAGCCCCAGCATTTT. It codes for CASSRAVSQPQHF.